The sequence of this T cell receptor beta chain was determined in a study of T cell changes during pregnancy in multiple sclerosis (dated by TCRdb to about 2019). The study in broad terms: In women with multiple sclerosis, the researchers looked at how the T cell repertoire shifted as pregnancy progressed.

V and J lose 4 bases and 5 bases, and a span of 16 bases separates them. CDR1 is given as SGHRS and CDR2 as YFSETQ, both from the germline V gene. Reading from cysteine to phenylalanine, the CDR3 counts 15 amino acids. Of the read, only the CDR3 DNA is kept; its 45 bases are in frame from base 1. The library was prepared using the immunoSEQ multiplex PCR assay. TCRdb provides this immuneACCESS table in a form limited to in-frame rearrangements. Some clones are lacking; in checked studies, under half of them reflect an unresolved V gene, and why the rest are absent is not known. This sample has about 110,000 clones in its table, and about 90% of those were observed once. The ten largest clonotypes hold 1.5% to 1.9% of the sample. On this clone: Its antigen specificity is not known. No clone much larger than this one lies a single base away; base qualities are absent.

The sequence was obtained from a female donor with multiple sclerosis, enrolled in a pregnancy study. Recombination joined TRBV5-1 with TRBJ1-5, with TRBD1 as a weak D call on 5 bases. Sequences were derived from peripheral blood, sampled in the third trimester of pregnancy. CDR3 loop: CASSPGGVRDQPQHF. The DNA sequence is as follows: TGCGCCAGCAGCCCCGGAGGGGTAAGGGATCAGCCCCAGCATTTT.